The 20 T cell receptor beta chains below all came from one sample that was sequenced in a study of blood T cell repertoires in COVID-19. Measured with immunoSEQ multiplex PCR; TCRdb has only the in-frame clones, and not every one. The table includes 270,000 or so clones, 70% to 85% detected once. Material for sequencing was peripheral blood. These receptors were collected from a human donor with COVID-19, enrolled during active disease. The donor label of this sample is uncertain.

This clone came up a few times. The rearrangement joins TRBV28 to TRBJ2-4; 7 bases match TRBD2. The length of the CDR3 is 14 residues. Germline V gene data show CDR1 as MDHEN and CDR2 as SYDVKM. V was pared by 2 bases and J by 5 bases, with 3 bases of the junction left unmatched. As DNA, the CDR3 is TGTGCCAGCAGTTTAGGCGGGAGTCAAAACATTCAGTACTTC. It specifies CASSLGGSQNIQYF.

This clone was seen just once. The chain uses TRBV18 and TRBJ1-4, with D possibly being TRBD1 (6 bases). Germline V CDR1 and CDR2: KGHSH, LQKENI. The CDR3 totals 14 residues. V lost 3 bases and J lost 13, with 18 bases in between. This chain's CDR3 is CASSPTGSGPRLFF. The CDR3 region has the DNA TGTGCCAGCTCACCTACAGGGTCGGGCCCTCGACTGTTTTTT. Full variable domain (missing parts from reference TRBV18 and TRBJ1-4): NAGVMQNPRHLVRRRGQEARLRCSPMKGHSHVYWYRQLPEEGLKFMVYLQKENIIDESGMPKERFSAEFPKEGPSILRIQQVVRGDSAAYFCASSPTGSGPRLFFGSGTQLSVL.

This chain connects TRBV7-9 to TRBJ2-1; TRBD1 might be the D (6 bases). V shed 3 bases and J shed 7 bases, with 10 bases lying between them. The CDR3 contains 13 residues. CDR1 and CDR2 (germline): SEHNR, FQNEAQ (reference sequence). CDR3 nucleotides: TGTGCCAGCAGCTTCAGGGGCGGGAATGAGCAGTTCTTC. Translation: CASSFRGGNEQFF.

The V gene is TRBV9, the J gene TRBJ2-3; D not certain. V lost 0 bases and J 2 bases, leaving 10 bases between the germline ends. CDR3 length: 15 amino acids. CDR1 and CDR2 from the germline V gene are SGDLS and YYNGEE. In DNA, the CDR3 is TGTGCCAGCAGCGTAGCACACCAGATCACAGATACGCAGTATTTT. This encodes CASSVAHQITDTQYF.

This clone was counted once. CDR3 region: CASSLAAGRNNEQFF. The CDR3 DNA reads TGCGCCAGCAGCTTGGCAGCGGGACGTAACAATGAGCAGTTCTTC. The rearrangement uses TRBV5-1 and TRBJ2-1; 7 nucleotides agree with TRBD2. The CDR3 is made up of 15 amino acids. After removal of 0 bases from V and 5 bases from J, the junction contained 5 bases not matched to a gene. CDR1 SGHRS and CDR2 YFSETQ come from the germline V gene.

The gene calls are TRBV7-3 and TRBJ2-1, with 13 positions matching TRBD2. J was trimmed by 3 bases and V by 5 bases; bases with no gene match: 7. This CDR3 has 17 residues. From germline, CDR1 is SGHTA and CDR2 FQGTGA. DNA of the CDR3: TGTGCCAGCAGCCCATCCACTAGCGGGGGGGACTACAATGAGCAGTTCTTC. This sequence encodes CASSPSTSGGDYNEQFF.

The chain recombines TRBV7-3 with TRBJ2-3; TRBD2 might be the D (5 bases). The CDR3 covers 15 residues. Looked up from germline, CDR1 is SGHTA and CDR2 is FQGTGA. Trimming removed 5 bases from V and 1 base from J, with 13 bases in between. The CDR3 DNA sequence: TGTGCCAGCAGCGCCAGCCTAGCCGGCACAGATACGCAGTATTTT. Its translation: CASSASLAGTDTQYF.

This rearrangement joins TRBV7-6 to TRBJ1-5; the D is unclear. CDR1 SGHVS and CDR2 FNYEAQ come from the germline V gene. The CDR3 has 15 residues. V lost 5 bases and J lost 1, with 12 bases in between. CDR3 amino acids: CASSALGGSNQPQHF. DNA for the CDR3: TGTGCCAGCAGCGCCTTAGGAGGAAGCAATCAGCCCCAGCATTTT.

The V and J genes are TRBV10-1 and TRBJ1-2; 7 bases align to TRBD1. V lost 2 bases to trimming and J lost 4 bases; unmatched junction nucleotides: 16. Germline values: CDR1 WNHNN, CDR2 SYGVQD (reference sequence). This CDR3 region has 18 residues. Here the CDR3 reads CASSEPDRARSLGYGYTF. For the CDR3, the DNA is TGCGCCAGCAGTGAGCCCGACAGGGCCCGCTCCCTTGGCTATGGCTACACCTTC.

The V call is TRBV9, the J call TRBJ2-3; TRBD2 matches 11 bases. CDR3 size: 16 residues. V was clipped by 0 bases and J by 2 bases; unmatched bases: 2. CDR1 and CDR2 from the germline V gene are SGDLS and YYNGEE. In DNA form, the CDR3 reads TGTGCCAGCAGCGTAGGGACTAGCGGGCTCACAGATACGCAGTATTTT. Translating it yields CASSVGTSGLTDTQYF.

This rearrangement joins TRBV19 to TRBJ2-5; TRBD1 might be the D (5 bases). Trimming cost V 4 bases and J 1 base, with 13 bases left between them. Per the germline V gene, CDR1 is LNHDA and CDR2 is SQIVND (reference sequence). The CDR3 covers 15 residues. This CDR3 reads CASSRGPGSQETQYF. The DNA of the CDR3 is TGTGCCAGTAGTAGGGGCCCTGGCTCCCAAGAGACCCAGTACTTC.

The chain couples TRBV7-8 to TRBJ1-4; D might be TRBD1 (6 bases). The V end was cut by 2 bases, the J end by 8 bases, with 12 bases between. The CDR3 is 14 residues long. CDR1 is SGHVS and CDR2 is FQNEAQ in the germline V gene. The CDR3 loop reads CASSLSQGIEKLFF. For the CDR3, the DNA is TGTGCCAGCAGCTTAAGCCAGGGGATCGAAAAACTGTTTTTT.

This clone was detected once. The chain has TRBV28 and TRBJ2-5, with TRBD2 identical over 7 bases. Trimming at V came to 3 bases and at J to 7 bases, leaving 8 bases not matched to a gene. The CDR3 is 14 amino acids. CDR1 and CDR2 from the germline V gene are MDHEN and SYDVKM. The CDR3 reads CASSLAAGGGTQYF. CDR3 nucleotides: TGTGCCAGCAGTTTGGCCGCGGGCGGGGGGACCCAGTACTTC.

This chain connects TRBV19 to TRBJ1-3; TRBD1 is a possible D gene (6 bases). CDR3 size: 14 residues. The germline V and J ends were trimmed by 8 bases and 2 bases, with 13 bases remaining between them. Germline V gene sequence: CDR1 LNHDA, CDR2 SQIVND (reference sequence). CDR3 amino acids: CASLWTAAGNTIYF. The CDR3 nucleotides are TGTGCCAGTCTTTGGACAGCGGCTGGAAACACCATATATTTT.

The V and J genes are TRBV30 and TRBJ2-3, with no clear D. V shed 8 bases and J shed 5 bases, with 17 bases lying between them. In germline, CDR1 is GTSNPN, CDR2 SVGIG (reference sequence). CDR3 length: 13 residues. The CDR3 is CAGIKRSLDTQYF. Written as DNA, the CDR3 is TGTGCCGGAATTAAAAGGAGCCTAGATACGCAGTATTTT.

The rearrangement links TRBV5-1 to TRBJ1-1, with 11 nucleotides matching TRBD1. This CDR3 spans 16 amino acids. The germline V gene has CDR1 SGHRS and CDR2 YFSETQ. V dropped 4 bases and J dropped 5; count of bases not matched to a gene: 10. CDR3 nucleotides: TGCGCCAGCAGCCGGGACAGGGGGTACTTAGCGACTGAAGCTTTCTTT. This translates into CASSRDRGYLATEAFF.

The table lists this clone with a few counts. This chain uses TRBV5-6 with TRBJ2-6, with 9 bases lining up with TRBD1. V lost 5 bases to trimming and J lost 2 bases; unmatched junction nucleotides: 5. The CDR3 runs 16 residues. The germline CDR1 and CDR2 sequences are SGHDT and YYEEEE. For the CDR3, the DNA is TGTGCCAGCAGGCGGACAGGGGACGCTGGGGCCAACGTCCTGACTTTC. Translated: CASRRTGDAGANVLTF.

The DNA for the CDR3 is TGTGCCAGCAGTTACGACGGGACAGGGCTAGCGGGAGGGTACGAGCAGTACTTC. It codes for CASSYDGTGLAGGYEQYF. V usage is TRBV6-2 or TRBV6-3 and J usage is TRBJ2-7, with 12 bases aligning to TRBD2. CDR1 and CDR2 from the germline V gene are MNHEY and SVGEGT. Trimming took 2 bases from V and 4 from J; bases not matched to a gene: 12. The CDR3 has 18 residues.

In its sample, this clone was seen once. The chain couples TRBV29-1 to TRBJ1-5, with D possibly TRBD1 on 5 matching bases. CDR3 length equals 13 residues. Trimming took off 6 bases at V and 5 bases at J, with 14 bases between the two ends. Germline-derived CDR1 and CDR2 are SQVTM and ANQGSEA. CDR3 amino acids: CSVGDRQDQPQHF. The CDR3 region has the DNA TGCAGCGTAGGAGACAGACAAGATCAGCCCCAGCATTTT.

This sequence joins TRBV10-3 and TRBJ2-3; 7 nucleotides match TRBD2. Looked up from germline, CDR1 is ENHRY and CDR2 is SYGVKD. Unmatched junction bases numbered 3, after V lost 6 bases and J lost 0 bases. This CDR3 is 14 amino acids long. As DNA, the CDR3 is TGTGCCATCAGCGAGGGACTAAGCACAGATACGCAGTATTTT. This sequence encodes CAISEGLSTDTQYF.